The subject of this entry is one TCR beta chain. What it binds is not known. This specimen comes from a study of immune evolution from preneoplasia to lung adenocarcinoma. The CDR3 is 16 amino acids. Trimming took 0 bases from V and 3 from J, leaving 11 bases between them. Germline values: CDR1 MNHEY, CDR2 SVGAGI. Resections took place in Japan or China from the mid-2010s to the late 2010s. Histologic diagnosis was independently verified by two lung pathologists. Study-level points and caveats: Normal lung had highest clonality; later lesions appeared denser, more diverse.

This table comes from immunoSEQ multiplex PCR, and its TCRdb copy is limited to in-frame clones, with some not included. The table has some 8,200 clones, approximately 80% seen once. The TCR was taken from a person aged 50-70 years with lung adenocarcinoma. Input material: FFPE invasive lung adenocarcinoma tissue. This rearrangement joins TRBV6-5 to TRBJ1-4, with D perhaps TRBD1 (5 bases). The CDR3 loop reads CASSYSIMGANEKLFF. CDR3 nucleotides: TGTGCCAGCAGTTACTCGATTATGGGGGCTAATGAAAAACTGTTTTTT.